This T cell receptor beta chain was recovered during a study of shared clonotypes between healthy human individuals (dated by TCRdb to about 2020). As for the study more broadly: A couple of women and three men aged 18 to 49 years were included in the cohort. To estimate repertoire size and how much clonotype sharing occurs between individuals, the study deeply sequenced the blood TCR repertoires of 5 or 6 healthy adults. To increase sequencing depth and limit assay-specific biases, different laboratories used diverse techniques to prepare libraries and sequence TCR repertoires. Between about 0.9 and 10 billion PBMCs per donor were obtained by leukapheresis.

Of note for this clone: The specificity of this receptor is unknown. No much larger clone is present one base from it, and per-base qualities are unavailable.

Using the deep immunoSEQ assay, TCR CDR3 regions were amplified from genomic DNA by multiplex PCR. Genomic DNA extracted from each cell subset was distributed evenly over all wells of several immunoSEQ 96-well plates, and each plate served as one replicate. Each replicate PCR for unsorted PBMC received roughly 300 ng genomic DNA, equal to about 30,000 T cell genomes. Genomic DNA from unsorted PBMC was sequenced over ten immunoSEQ deep assay plates. The purified libraries were quantified using a Qubit 3.0 fluorometer, sized with a Bioanalyzer 2100, and then quantified again using the KAPA Library Quantification kit. Every immunoSEQ 96-well plate was sequenced on a separate single-read 150-cycle Illumina NextSeq 550 flow cell. Turning to the authors' computational methods: Because the immunoSEQ output held only junctional sequences and lacked quality scores, the filtering could not match the filtering applied to full-length reads. Sequences were annotated with PyIR, a Python wrapper for IgBLAST v1.9, using IMGT germline references to assign V/J genes and CDR3. Any read was removed if the V/J assignment was weak (E-value above 1e-6), the CDR3 was missing, or the read contained stop codons, out-of-frame junctions, or ambiguous translated residues. V3J clonotypes were defined as sequences sharing the same inferred V gene, J gene, and CDR3 amino acid sequence. Percentage overlap between repertoires was computed as shared unique clonotypes divided by the size of the smaller repertoire. Repertoire richness was assessed with RTK rarefaction, the Chao1 estimator, and Recon v2.1 estimates of unobserved clonotypes. TCRdb's version of the immuneACCESS table is confined to in-frame rearrangements and falls short of the full clone set. An unresolved V gene accounts for under half of the shortfall where checked; the remainder is of unknown origin. That table supplies the V and J calls and clone size; D and trimming were determined from the DNA. The sample includes under 600,000 clones, with roughly four fifths observed a single time. Around 12% of the sample is held by the ten biggest clonotypes.

Paper-wide results and their limitations: Only blood was sampled, and tissue TCR repertoires likely differ from those in blood. Pairwise subsampling indicated that sequencing depth was expected to affect the degree of clonotype sharing among donors. Because the study included only a small number of donors, the genetic and exposure-history diversity represented was limited.

Donors were healthy HIV-negative adults with no recently reported acute infections or vaccinations. Every donor was a Caucasian adult living in Nashville, Tennessee, USA. For unsorted samples, around 90 million PBMCs were counted, and genomic DNA was extracted using the QIAamp DNA Blood Mini kit. Blood was obtained by leukapheresis, after which PBMCs were separated by Ficoll-Histopaque density gradient centrifugation and cryopreserved in liquid nitrogen vapor phase. The V end loses 5 bases and the J end loses 4 bases, and a stretch of 20 bases separates them. The CDR3 starts with the cysteine, ends with the phenylalanine, and has 16 residues. The CDR3 DNA has 48 bases and is translated from base 1. The germline V gene (reference sequence) supplies CDR1 LNHDA and CDR2 SQIVND.

Recombination linked TRBV19 to TRBJ2-5; the D gene is tentatively TRBD1 or TRBD2, each matching 5 bases. Material: PBMCs. The clonotype originates from a woman in her 40s in good health. Some clones in this sample may be carry-over from other donors' samples. The nucleotide sequence is given as TGTGCCAGTAGTCCACCCCCATATGGGGGATCAGAGACCCAGTACTTC. It encodes CASSPPPYGGSETQYF.